This T cell receptor beta chain was captured in a study of T cell responses to AZD1222 COVID-19 vaccine. Study details: The study pooled second doses at about 4 or about 12 weeks. Broader study findings: Donors were chiefly white British, with a greater number of females, and clonal diversity was perhaps underestimated. Without day 14 samples, only post-peak T cell repertoires were studied. The study found vaccine-associated CD4 TCRs spanning spike, dominant at 160-218 and 743-854.

A remark on this clone: As yet, its antigen is unknown.

This CDR3 is 13 amino acids long. V was cut by 0 bases and J by 5 bases, with 7 bases left in between. In germline, CDR1 is LNHNV, CDR2 YYDKDF (reference sequence). Some clones are missing from TCRdb's copy, which holds only in-frame ones; the method was immunoSEQ multiplex PCR. Among 150,000 or so clones listed, around nine tenths were seen once. Sequencing was performed on peripheral blood, taken on day 0 of AZD1222 vaccination. This chain joins TRBV15 and TRBJ1-1, with D unresolved. The origin of this receptor is an adult in good health. The CDR3 nucleotides are TGTGCCACCAGCAGAGACGCTGGGACTGAAGCTTTCTTT. This gives the protein CATSRDAGTEAFF.